The source of this T cell receptor beta chain is a study of T cell responses to AZD1222 COVID-19 vaccine. Using immunoSEQ multiplex PCR, the repertoire was profiled, and TCRdb retains in-frame clones only, with some absent. The repertoire holds under 200,000 clones, with approximately 90% as singletons. The CDR3 is made up of 15 amino acids. CDR1 is LGHNA, CDR2 YSLEER, per germline. V shed 5 bases and J shed 3 bases, with 14 bases lying between them. The source material was peripheral blood, sampled on day 0 of AZD1222 vaccination. This chain joins TRBV4-3 and TRBJ2-1; the D gene is possibly TRBD2 (5 bases). This TCR was sampled from an adult in good health. CDR3 bases: TGCGCCAGCAGCGAGGGTGTCCGGGGCTACAATGAGCAGTTCTTC. This sequence encodes CASSEGVRGYNEQFF.